These 20 T cell receptor beta chains were sequenced from one sample in a study of blood T cell repertoires in COVID-19. Using immunoSEQ multiplex PCR, the repertoire was profiled, and TCRdb retains in-frame clones only, with some absent. The table has around 94,000 clones, roughly 80% seen once. Sequenced input: peripheral blood. The receptors derive from a human donor in a cohort sampled during active COVID-19.

The J gene is TRBJ2-7, the V gene TRBV29-1; 7 bases are shared with TRBD1. The CDR3 has 11 residues. Germline lookup yields CDR1 SQVTM and CDR2 ANQGSEA. Germline trimming cut 3 bases from V and 4 bases from J; bases unmatched to any gene: 0. CDR3 in DNA: TGCAGCGTTGACAGGGGGTACGAGCAGTACTTC. Protein product: CSVDRGYEQYF.

This chain joins TRBV7-2 and TRBJ2-7; D is perhaps TRBD2 (6 bases). V was cut by 2 bases and J by 6 bases, with 14 bases left in between. This CDR3 has 14 amino acids. CDR1 is SGHTA and CDR2 is FQGNSA in the germline V gene. The CDR3 DNA is TGTGCCAGCAGCTTAACCGCGGGGAGTCGCGAGCAGTACTTC. This sequence encodes CASSLTAGSREQYF.

The chain carries TRBV2 and TRBJ2-7; 7 bases match TRBD2. Germline V gene sequence: CDR1 SNHLY, CDR2 FYNNEI. This CDR3 comprises 12 residues. Trimming removed 5 bases from V and 2 bases from J; junction bases left unmatched: 0. The CDR3 sequence is CASSLAAYEQYF. CDR3 DNA: TGTGCCAGCAGTCTAGCGGCCTACGAGCAGTACTTC.

The chain is built from TRBV21-1 and TRBJ1-5. TRBV21-1 is annotated as a pseudogene. This CDR3 has 16 residues. The CDR3 DNA sequence: TGTGCCAGCAGAAAAAAGGAGGGCGAAAGCAATCAGCCCCAGCATTTT. It is translated as CASRKKEGESNQPQHF.

V gene TRBV5-4 combines with J gene TRBJ2-7, with TRBD1 matching over 11 bases. The V gene end was trimmed by 4 bases and the J gene end by 3 bases; junction bases not matched to a gene: 6. CDR3 length: 15 residues. The germline CDR1 and CDR2 sequences are SGHNT and YYREEE (reference sequence). For the CDR3, the DNA is TGTGCCAGCAGCACCCGGGACAGGGGGGACTACGAGCAGTACTTC. Its translation: CASSTRDRGDYEQYF.

The count of this clone is one. The chain links TRBV3-1 (or the pseudogene TRBV3-2) to TRBJ1-3; D not certain. Trimming stripped 0 bases from V and 0 bases from J, with 21 bases between. This CDR3 is built from 20 residues. The germline V gene encodes CDR1 LGHDT and CDR2 YNNKEL (reference sequence). The CDR3 reads CASSQELPGSSLYSGNTIYF. In DNA, the CDR3 is TGTGCCAGCAGCCAAGAGTTACCGGGATCTTCCCTTTACTCTGGAAACACCATATATTTT.

This chain links TRBV10-1 with TRBJ1-1; maybe TRBD1 (5 bases). This CDR3 has 15 amino acids. The germline CDR1 and CDR2 sequences are WNHNN and SYGVQD (reference sequence). Trimming pared 11 bases from V and 5 bases from J, leaving 24 bases between. The CDR3 coding sequence is TGCGCCTCCAGAGGGGCGGGGAGGAGGGATACTGAAGCTTTCTTT. Its protein product is CASRGAGRRDTEAFF.

In this sample, this clone turned up a few times. The V and J genes are TRBV2 and TRBJ1-1, with 7 bases lining up with TRBD1. The length of the CDR3 is 15 residues. CDR1 and CDR2 from the germline V gene are SNHLY and FYNNEI. V lost 4 bases, J lost 0 bases, and 5 bases stayed unmatched. CDR3 loop: CASSGGTDLNTEAFF. CDR3 DNA: TGTGCCAGCAGTGGGGGGACAGATCTGAACACTGAAGCTTTCTTT.

V is TRBV5-1 and J is TRBJ2-5, with D possibly matching TRBD2 (6 bases). The CDR3 is 17 amino acids. Germline assignment: CDR1 SGHRS and CDR2 YFSETQ. Trimming stripped 4 bases from V and 2 bases from J, with 21 bases between. CDR3 in DNA: TGCGCCAGCAGCCCGACACCCCCCCGGGGGAGACAAGAGACCCAGTACTTC. Amino acid sequence: CASSPTPPRGRQETQYF.

This clone has a handful of counts. The CDR3 bases are TGTGCCAGTATAGCGCCGGGGAATGAGCAGTTCTTC. This translates into CASIAPGNEQFF. The chain recombines TRBV3-1 (or the pseudogene TRBV3-2) with TRBJ2-1; TRBD2 might be the D (5 bases). This CDR3 comprises 12 residues. Germline CDR1 and CDR2: LGHDT and YNNKEL (reference sequence). The V gene lost 9 bases and the J gene lost 7 bases, with 13 bases spanning the gap.

V and J are TRBV28 and TRBJ1-4, with 10 bases fitting TRBD1. CDR3 length: 13 residues. Trimming took 5 bases from V and 14 from J; bases not matched to a gene: 8. Germline CDR1 and CDR2: MDHEN and SYDVKM. CDR3 in DNA: TGTGCCAGCAGTCCTGGGGACAGGGGAAGGCTGTTTTTT. The encoded protein is CASSPGDRGRLFF.

This clone was seen more than once but under ten times. The rearrangement joins TRBV5-5 to TRBJ1-5; 9 nucleotides align to TRBD1. Germline loops: CDR1 SGHKS, CDR2 YYEKEE (reference sequence). The CDR3 contains 14 residues. V was pared by 4 bases and J by 4 bases, with 3 bases of the junction left unmatched. CDR3 loop: CASSRTGVNQPQHF. In DNA, the CDR3 is TGTGCCAGCAGCCGGACAGGGGTTAATCAGCCCCAGCATTTT.

The rearrangement links TRBV28 to TRBJ1-1; D may be TRBD1 (5 bases). Germline V gives CDR1 MDHEN, CDR2 SYDVKM. V was clipped by 7 bases and J by 5 bases, with 14 bases between them. The length of the CDR3 is 13 residues. The CDR3 sequence: CASTLPGGTEAFF. DNA of the CDR3: TGTGCCAGCACTCTACCGGGGGGGACTGAAGCTTTCTTT.

The V call is TRBV6-4, the J call TRBJ2-1, with no clear D. Looked up from germline, CDR1 is MRHNA and CDR2 is SNTAGT. The V gene lost 5 bases and the J gene lost 1 base, with 12 bases spanning the gap. This CDR3 region has 15 residues. The CDR3 loop is CASSTYPTSYNEQFF. CDR3 nucleotide sequence: TGTGCCAGCAGTACTTACCCCACTTCCTACAATGAGCAGTTCTTC.

The J gene is TRBJ1-4, the V gene TRBV18, with 8 bases fitting TRBD1. Per germline, CDR1 KGHSH and CDR2 LQKENI. The CDR3 is 13 amino acids. With 4 bases clipped from V and 7 bases from J, the junction kept 2 bases outside the gene matches. CDR3 DNA: TGTGCCAGCTCACGGGACAGGTCTGAAAAACTGTTTTTT. It codes for CASSRDRSEKLFF.

The chain carries TRBV12-3 or TRBV12-4 and TRBJ2-7; D is unclear. The CDR3 has 12 residues. Trimming stripped 4 bases from V and 7 bases from J, with 11 bases between. The CDR3 is CASSSRVREQYF. In DNA, the CDR3 is TGTGCCAGCAGTTCCCGAGTGCGGGAGCAGTACTTC.

This chain connects TRBV2 to TRBJ2-7, with 11 bases that match TRBD1. The trim removed 6 bases at V and 6 bases at J, leaving 10 bases unmatched. CDR3 length: 15 amino acids. Looked up from germline, CDR1 is SNHLY and CDR2 is FYNNEI. CDR3 in DNA: TGTGCCAGCAGCGTATTAGGACAGGGGGCAACCGAGCAGTACTTC. Amino acids: CASSVLGQGATEQYF.

The chain joins TRBV28 to TRBJ1-5; weak D call: TRBD1 (6 bases). The CDR3 covers 16 residues. Trimming took 4 bases from V and 1 from J, leaving 14 bases between them. CDR1 MDHEN and CDR2 SYDVKM come from the germline V gene. CDR3 bases: TGTGCCAGCAGTTCTGGGGGCAGGGGAAGCAATCAGCCCCAGCATTTT. As protein: CASSSGGRGSNQPQHF.

J is TRBJ2-5 and V is TRBV5-1; D is unresolved. Germline CDR1 and CDR2: SGHRS and YFSETQ. Trimming pared 0 bases from V and 2 bases from J, leaving 8 bases between. The CDR3 has 14 amino acids. In nucleotides, the CDR3 is TGCGCCAGCAGCTTGGGTGCGGAACAAGAGACCCAGTACTTC. It translates to CASSLGAEQETQYF. Together with reference TRBV5-1 and TRBJ2-5, the CDR3 gives the full variable domain: KAGVTQTPRYLIKTRGQQVTLSCSPISGHRSVSWYQQTPGQGLQFLFEYFSETQRNKGNFPGRFSGRQFSNSRSEMNVSTLELGDSALYLCASSLGAEQETQYFGPGTRLLVL.

This chain uses TRBV7-2 with TRBJ1-1, with D uncertain. Between the trimmed V and J ends, which lost 1 base and 8 bases, there was a span of 17 bases. This CDR3 has 15 amino acids. Looked up from germline, CDR1 is SGHTA and CDR2 is FQGNSA. The CDR3 nucleotides read TGTGCCAGCAGCTTAGATATCTCCCGGAGGGCAGAAGCTTTCTTT. It yields the protein CASSLDISRRAEAFF.